This is a list of T cell receptor beta chains from one sample in a study of tumor-infiltrating lymphocytes in oesophageal squamous cell carcinoma. MiXCR was run by TCRdb on the PCR reads, yielding one entry per CDR3 protein. The sample contains some 12,000 distinct CDR3 sequences, 50% to 60% of which appear only once. Sequencing was carried out using esophageal tumor tissue. Source of these receptors: a male donor with esophageal squamous cell carcinoma. The CDR3 runs from the conserved cysteine through the conserved F or W. Each record gives: J gene, CDR3 length, clone size, V gene, D gene, CDR3 DNA, CDR3 protein. The D gene is left open where the match is weak. Clone size appears in some rows only: once, few, many, or a class for an expanded clone.

TRBJ2-3	14	once	TRBV7-2	-	TGTGCCAGCAGACTAGCCCCCTTAGCAGATACGCAGTATTTT	CASRLAPLADTQYF
TRBJ2-7	15	-	TRBV27	TRBD2	TGTGCCAGCAGTTCCGGACTAGCGGGGAGGTACGAGCAGTACTTC	CASSSGLAGRYEQYF
TRBJ2-7	16	-	TRBV7-8	-	TGTGCCAGCAGCCAGACCCTGTCGAACCCTTTGAACGAGCAGTACTTC	CASSQTLSNPLNEQYF
TRBJ2-4	14	-	TRBV7-2	-	TGTGCCAGCAGCTTAGCCGGGGCTTCGGACATTCAGTACTTC	CASSLAGASDIQYF
TRBJ2-7	13	-	TRBV10-3	TRBD1	TGTGCCATCAACCGGGACAGGGGCTACGAGCAGTACTTC	CAINRDRGYEQYF
TRBJ1-1	14	medium-sized	TRBV7-2	-	TGTGCCAGCAGCTCCATACTGATATTGGCTGAAGCTTTCTTT	CASSSILILAEAFF
TRBJ2-6	13	large	TRBV7-9	-	TGTGCCAGCAGCCCCCAGGAGGCCAACGTCCTGACTTTC	CASSPQEANVLTF
TRBJ1-3	15	medium-sized	TRBV12-3/TRBV12-4	-	TGTGCCAGCAGTTTAGTAGGGGCGGGGGGAAACACCATATATTTT	CASSLVGAGGNTIYF
TRBJ2-1	15	-	TRBV7-8	-	TGTGCCAGCAGCTTAGATGTCAGCTCCTACAATGAGCAGTTCTTC	CASSLDVSSYNEQFF
TRBJ2-3	19	-	TRBV7-2	TRBD2	TGTGCCAGCAGCTTAGTTCCCCAACCCCTAGCGGGGACCACAGATACGCAGTATTTT	CASSLVPQPLAGTTDTQYF
TRBJ2-1	13	-	TRBV19	TRBD2	TGTGCCAGTAGCGGGAGGTCCTACAATGAGCAGTTCTTC	CASSGRSYNEQFF
TRBJ1-1	13	few	TRBV7-2	-	TGTGCCAGCAGCTTATTTGAGAACACTGAAGCTTTCTTT	CASSLFENTEAFF
TRBJ2-2	16	-	TRBV11-2	-	TGTGCCAGCAGCTTAATTCGGGTCACGAACACCGGGGAGCTGTTTTTT	CASSLIRVTNTGELFF